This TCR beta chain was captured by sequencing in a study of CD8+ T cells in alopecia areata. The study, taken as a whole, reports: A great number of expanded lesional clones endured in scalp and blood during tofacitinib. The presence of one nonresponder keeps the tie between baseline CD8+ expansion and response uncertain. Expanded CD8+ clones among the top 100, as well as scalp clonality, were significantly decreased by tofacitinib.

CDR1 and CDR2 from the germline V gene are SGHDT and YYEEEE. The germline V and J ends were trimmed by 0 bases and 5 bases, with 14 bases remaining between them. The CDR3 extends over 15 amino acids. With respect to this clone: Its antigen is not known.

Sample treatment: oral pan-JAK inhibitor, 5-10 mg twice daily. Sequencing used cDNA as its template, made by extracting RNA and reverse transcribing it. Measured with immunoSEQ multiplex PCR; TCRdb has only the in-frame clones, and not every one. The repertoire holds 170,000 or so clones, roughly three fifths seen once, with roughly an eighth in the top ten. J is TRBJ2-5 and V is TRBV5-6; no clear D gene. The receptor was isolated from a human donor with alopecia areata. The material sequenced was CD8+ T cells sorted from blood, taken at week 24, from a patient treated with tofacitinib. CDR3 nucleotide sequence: TGTGCCAGCAGCTTGGTCGGCCCGTTAAGGGAGACCCAGTACTTC. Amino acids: CASSLVGPLRETQYF.